Each of the 14 T cell receptor beta chains below was sequenced from the same sample in a study of OX40 agonist ivuxolimab in advanced cancers. Assay: immunoSEQ multiplex PCR; the TCRdb copy retains only in-frame clones and omits some. Of 50,000 or so clones in the sample, around nine tenths were seen once. This specimen consisted of CD4+ or CD8+ T cells sorted from blood, obtained in a trial of the OX40 agonist ivuxolimab. The receptors here all came from an adult with an advanced solid tumor such as melanoma, head and neck, liver or kidney cancer.

This clone showed up just once. This chain uses TRBV15 with TRBJ2-4; a weak D match, TRBD1 (5 bases). CDR1 LNHNV and CDR2 YYDKDF come from the germline V gene (reference sequence). With 0 bases removed from V and 0 bases from J, the gap between germline ends came to 18 bases. This CDR3 region has 19 residues. This CDR3 reads CATSRDVGRAGVAKNIQYF. CDR3 sequence (DNA): TGTGCCACCAGCAGAGATGTAGGCAGGGCAGGTGTAGCCAAAAACATTCAGTACTTC. Complete variable domain (other parts from reference TRBV15 and TRBJ2-4): DAMVIQNPRYQVTQFGKPVTLSCSQTLNHNVMYWYQQKSSQAPKLLFHYYDKDFNNEADTPDNFQSRRPNTSFCFLDIRSPGLGDTAMYLCATSRDVGRAGVAKNIQYFGAGTRLSVL.

The chain is built from TRBV11-2 and TRBJ2-7; D gene ambiguous. Germline V gene lookup returns CDR1 SGHAT and CDR2 FQNNGV. Trimming took off 6 bases at V and 3 bases at J, with 6 bases between the two ends. The CDR3 sequence is 11 residues long. Here the CDR3 DNA reads TGTGCCAGCAGTCCCCTCTACGAGCAGTACTTC. Translation gives CASSPLYEQYF.

The CDR3, as DNA: TGCAGTGCTTACAGGGGGAATGAGCAGTTCTTC. Encoded protein: CSAYRGNEQFF. J is TRBJ2-1 and V is TRBV20-1, with 8 bases that match TRBD1. V lost 5 bases and J lost 7; bases outside the gene matches: 1. Germline V lookup: CDR1 DFQATT, CDR2 SNEGSKA (reference sequence). This CDR3 is 11 amino acids long.

This sequence joins TRBV28 and TRBJ2-1, with 12 bases aligning to TRBD2. This CDR3 is 18 amino acids long. Losses at the gene ends were 5 bases for V and 4 bases for J; bases not matched to a gene: 12. Germline V gives CDR1 MDHEN, CDR2 SYDVKM. The chain's CDR3 is CASSTGTSGSPLYNEQFF. CDR3 in DNA: TGTGCCAGCAGTACCGGGACTAGCGGGTCCCCGCTATACAATGAGCAGTTCTTC.

The chain recombines TRBV30 with TRBJ1-2; D not certain. Between the trimmed V and J ends, which lost 3 bases and 2 bases, there was a span of 13 bases. The CDR3 covers 14 residues. From germline, CDR1 is GTSNPN and CDR2 SVGIG (reference sequence). This CDR3 is CAWSLTSTNYGYTF. The DNA of the CDR3 is TGTGCCTGGAGCCTGACAAGCACAAACTATGGCTACACCTTC.

The rearrangement joins TRBV2 to TRBJ2-3; tentatively, D is TRBD2 (6 bases). Trimming pared 6 bases from V and 6 bases from J, leaving 16 bases between. This CDR3 has 14 residues. Germline CDR1 SNHLY, CDR2 FYNNEI. This chain's CDR3 is CASSAGPSMDTQYF. In DNA form, the CDR3 reads TGTGCCAGCAGCGCGGGACCATCCATGGATACGCAGTATTTT.

This rearrangement joins TRBV15 to TRBJ2-3, with D hard to call. This CDR3 is 13 amino acids long. V dropped 5 bases and J dropped 2 bases, with 8 bases sitting between them. CDR1 is LNHNV, CDR2 YYDKDF, per germline (reference sequence). This CDR3 is CATSPAPTDTQYF. In DNA, the CDR3 is TGTGCCACCAGCCCGGCCCCCACAGATACGCAGTATTTT.

The J gene is TRBJ2-3, the V gene TRBV5-1, with no clear D. The V end was cut by 0 bases, the J end by 2 bases, with 4 bases between. CDR1 is SGHRS and CDR2 is YFSETQ in the germline V gene. This CDR3 has 13 residues. The DNA of the CDR3 is TGCGCCAGCAGCTTGGGGGCCACAGATACGCAGTATTTT. Translated, it gives CASSLGATDTQYF.

The gene calls are TRBV27 and TRBJ2-7; the D call may be TRBD1 or TRBD2 (6 bases each). The CDR3 is 14 residues long. Germline CDR1 reads MNHEY; CDR2 reads SMNVEV (reference sequence). V dropped 6 bases and J dropped 2 bases, with 14 bases sitting between them. For the CDR3, the DNA is TGTGCCAGCAGAAGAGGGGGGTCTGCCTACGAGCAGTACTTC. It translates to CASRRGGSAYEQYF.

This clone was seen a few times. The chain employs TRBV19 and TRBJ1-1, with unresolved D. Trimming pared 6 bases from V and 11 bases from J, leaving 13 bases between. This CDR3 is 11 amino acids long. In germline, CDR1 is LNHDA, CDR2 SQIVND (reference sequence). CDR3 in DNA: TGTGCCAGTAGACAACGATCATGGGCTTTCTTT. The encoded protein is CASRQRSWAFF.

The chain recombines TRBV5-3 with TRBJ2-7; D gene uncertain. TRBV5-3 is an ORF for which the function is uncertain. The CDR3 contains 12 residues. The V end was cut by 0 bases, the J end by 4 bases, with 5 bases between. This CDR3 reads CARSLDSYEQYF. The CDR3 DNA is TGTGCCAGAAGCTTGGACAGTTACGAGCAGTACTTC.

The V and J genes are TRBV11-2 and TRBJ2-7; 8 nucleotides agree with TRBD1. This CDR3 has 14 amino acids. Germline values: CDR1 SGHAT, CDR2 FQNNGV. V lost 5 bases, J lost 3 bases, and 6 bases stayed unmatched. CDR3 nucleotides: TGTGCCAGCAGCCGACCTGGACAGGGCTACGAGCAGTACTTC. This codes for CASSRPGQGYEQYF.

This chain uses TRBV29-1 with TRBJ2-3, with D perhaps matching TRBD1 (5 bases). Germline V gene sequence: CDR1 SQVTM, CDR2 ANQGSEA. The CDR3 totals 12 residues. V was pared by 5 bases and J by 1 base, with 7 bases between. The CDR3 is CSVWGGTDTQYF. The CDR3 DNA reads TGCAGCGTTTGGGGCGGCACAGATACGCAGTATTTT.

This chain uses TRBV27 with TRBJ1-4; TRBD1 matches 7 bases. CDR1 and CDR2 from the germline V gene are MNHEY and SMNVEV (reference sequence). This CDR3 spans 15 amino acids. With V trimmed by 6 bases and J by 3 bases, 7 bases remained unmatched. The DNA for the CDR3 is TGTGCCAGCAGGGAGACAGGGCTCGCTAATGAAAAACTGTTTTTT. Translated: CASRETGLANEKLFF. Drawing the rest from reference TRBV27 and TRBJ1-4, the complete variable domain is EAQVTQNPRYLITVTGKKLTVTCSQNMNHEYMSWYRQDPGLGLRQIYYSMNVEVTDKGDVPEGYKVSRKEKRNFPLILESPSPNQTSLYFCASRETGLANEKLFFGSGTQLSVL.